Sequencing of this TCR beta chain was carried out in a study of cytomegalovirus exposure and HLA in healthy donors. The germline V and J ends were trimmed by 5 bases and 3 bases, with 13 bases remaining between them. CDR1 is MNHEY, CDR2 SMNVEV, per germline (reference sequence). The CDR3 extends over 14 amino acids. 13 Jbeta primers and 60 Vbeta primers were used for the PCR. Some clones are missing from TCRdb's copy, which holds only in-frame ones; the method was immunoSEQ multiplex PCR. The data contain approximately 78,000 clones, 65% to 70% of them singletons. The chain joins TRBV27 to TRBJ1-2; tentative D call: TRBD1 (6 bases). The clonotype was recovered from a man in his forties or fifties in good health and CMV-seropositive. The sequenced material came from PBMCs. CDR3 DNA sequence: TGTGCCAGCAGTCTTTACGCAGGGGACTATGGCTACACCTTC. Encoded protein: CASSLYAGDYGYTF.